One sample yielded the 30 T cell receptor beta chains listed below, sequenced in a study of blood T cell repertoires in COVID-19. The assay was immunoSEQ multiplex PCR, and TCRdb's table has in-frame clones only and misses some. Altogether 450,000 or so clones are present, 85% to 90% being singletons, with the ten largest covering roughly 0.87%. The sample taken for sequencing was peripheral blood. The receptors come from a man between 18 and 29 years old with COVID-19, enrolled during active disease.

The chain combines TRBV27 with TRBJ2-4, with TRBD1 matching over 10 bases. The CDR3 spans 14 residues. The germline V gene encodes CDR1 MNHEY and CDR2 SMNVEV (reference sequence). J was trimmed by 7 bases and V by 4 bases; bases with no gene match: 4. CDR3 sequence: CASSSGTGANIQYF. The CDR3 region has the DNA TGTGCCAGCAGTTCCGGGACAGGGGCGAACATTCAGTACTTC.

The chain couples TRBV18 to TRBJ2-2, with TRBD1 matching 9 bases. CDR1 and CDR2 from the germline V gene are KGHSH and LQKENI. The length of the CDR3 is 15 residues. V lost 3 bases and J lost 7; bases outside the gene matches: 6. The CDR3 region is CASSPGQGSIGELFF. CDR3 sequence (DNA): TGTGCCAGCTCACCGGGACAGGGATCGATCGGGGAGCTGTTTTTT.

CDR3: CASSDSNRVEAFF. DNA for the CDR3: TGTGCCAGCAGTGACTCGAACAGGGTTGAAGCTTTCTTT. This chain uses TRBV6-4 with TRBJ1-1, with D possibly matching TRBD1 (6 bases). The CDR3 totals 13 residues. Per germline, CDR1 MRHNA and CDR2 SNTAGT. V lost 0 bases and J 7 bases, leaving 9 bases between the germline ends.

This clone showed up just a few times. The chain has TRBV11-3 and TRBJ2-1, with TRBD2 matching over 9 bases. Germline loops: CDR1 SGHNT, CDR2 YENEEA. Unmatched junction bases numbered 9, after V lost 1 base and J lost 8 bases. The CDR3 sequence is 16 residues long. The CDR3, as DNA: TGTGCCAGCAGCTTAGGAGAGGGACTAGCTAAGTATGAGCAGTTCTTC. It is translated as CASSLGEGLAKYEQFF.

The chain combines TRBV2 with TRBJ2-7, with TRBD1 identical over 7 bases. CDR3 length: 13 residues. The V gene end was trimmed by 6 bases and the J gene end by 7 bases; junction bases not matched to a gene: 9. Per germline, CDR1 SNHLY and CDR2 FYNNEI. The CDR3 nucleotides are TGTGCCAGCAGCGAAACAGGGGCTGGGGAGCAGTACTTC. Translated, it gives CASSETGAGEQYF.

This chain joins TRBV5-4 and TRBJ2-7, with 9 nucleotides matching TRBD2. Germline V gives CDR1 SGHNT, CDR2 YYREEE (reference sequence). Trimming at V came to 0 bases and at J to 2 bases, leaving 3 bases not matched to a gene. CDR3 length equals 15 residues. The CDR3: CASSLETSGAYEQYF. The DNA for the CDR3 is TGTGCCAGCAGCTTGGAGACTAGCGGAGCCTACGAGCAGTACTTC.

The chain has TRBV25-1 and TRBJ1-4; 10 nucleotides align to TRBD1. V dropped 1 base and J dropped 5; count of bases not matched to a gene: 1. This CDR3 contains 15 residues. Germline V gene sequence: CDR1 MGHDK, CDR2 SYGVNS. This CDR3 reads CASSEWGQGNEKLFF. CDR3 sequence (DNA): TGTGCCAGCAGTGAATGGGGACAGGGGAATGAAAAACTGTTTTTT.

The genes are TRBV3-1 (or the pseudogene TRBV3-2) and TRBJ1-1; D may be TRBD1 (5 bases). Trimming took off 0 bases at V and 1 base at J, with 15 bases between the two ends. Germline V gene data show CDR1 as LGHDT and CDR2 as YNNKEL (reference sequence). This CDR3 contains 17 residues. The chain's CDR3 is CASSQEWRGPRNTEAFF. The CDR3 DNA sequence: TGTGCCAGCAGCCAAGAATGGCGGGGCCCTCGGAACACTGAAGCTTTCTTT.

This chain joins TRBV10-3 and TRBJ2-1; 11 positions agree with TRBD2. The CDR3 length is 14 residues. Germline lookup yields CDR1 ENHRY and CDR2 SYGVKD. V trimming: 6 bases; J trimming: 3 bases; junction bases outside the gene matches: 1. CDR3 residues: CAISGTSGYNEQFF. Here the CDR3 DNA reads TGTGCCATCAGCGGGACTAGCGGCTACAATGAGCAGTTCTTC.

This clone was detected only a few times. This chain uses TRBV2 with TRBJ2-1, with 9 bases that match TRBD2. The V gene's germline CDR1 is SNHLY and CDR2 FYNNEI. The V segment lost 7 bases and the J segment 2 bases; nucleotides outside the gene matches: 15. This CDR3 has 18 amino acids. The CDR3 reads CASTIPRLAGPTYNEQFF. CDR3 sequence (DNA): TGTGCCAGCACCATACCCCGGCTAGCGGGACCTACCTACAATGAGCAGTTCTTC.

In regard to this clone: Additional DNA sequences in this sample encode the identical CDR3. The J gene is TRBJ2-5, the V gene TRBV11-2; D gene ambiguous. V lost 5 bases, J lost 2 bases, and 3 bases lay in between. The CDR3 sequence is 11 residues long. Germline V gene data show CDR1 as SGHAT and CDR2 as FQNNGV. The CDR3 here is CASSLQETQYF. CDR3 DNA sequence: TGTGCCAGCAGCCTGCAAGAGACCCAGTACTTC.

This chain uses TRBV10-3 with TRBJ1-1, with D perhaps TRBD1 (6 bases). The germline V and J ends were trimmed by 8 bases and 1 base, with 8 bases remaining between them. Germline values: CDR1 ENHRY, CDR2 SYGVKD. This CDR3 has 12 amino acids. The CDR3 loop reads CAIRGQNTEAFF. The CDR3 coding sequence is TGTGCCATCCGGGGACAGAACACTGAAGCTTTCTTT.

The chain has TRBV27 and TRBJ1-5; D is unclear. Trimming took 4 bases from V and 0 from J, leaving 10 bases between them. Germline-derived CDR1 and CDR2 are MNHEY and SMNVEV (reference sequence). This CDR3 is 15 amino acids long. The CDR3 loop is CASSSPGYSNQPQHF. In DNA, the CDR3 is TGTGCCAGCAGTTCCCCAGGTTATAGCAATCAGCCCCAGCATTTT.

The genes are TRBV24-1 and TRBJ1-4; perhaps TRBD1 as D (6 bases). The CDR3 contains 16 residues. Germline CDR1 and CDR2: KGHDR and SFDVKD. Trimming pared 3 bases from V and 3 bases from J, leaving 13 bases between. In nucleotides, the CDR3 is TGTGCCACCAGTGATAGCCGACAGGTACCTAATGAAAAACTGTTTTTT. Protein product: CATSDSRQVPNEKLFF.

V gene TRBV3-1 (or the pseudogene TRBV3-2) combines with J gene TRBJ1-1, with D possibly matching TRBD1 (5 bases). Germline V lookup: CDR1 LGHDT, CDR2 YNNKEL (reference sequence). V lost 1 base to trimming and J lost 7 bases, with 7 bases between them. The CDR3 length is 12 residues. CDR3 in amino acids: CASSQAGIEAFF. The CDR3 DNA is TGTGCCAGCAGCCAAGCAGGGATTGAAGCTTTCTTT.

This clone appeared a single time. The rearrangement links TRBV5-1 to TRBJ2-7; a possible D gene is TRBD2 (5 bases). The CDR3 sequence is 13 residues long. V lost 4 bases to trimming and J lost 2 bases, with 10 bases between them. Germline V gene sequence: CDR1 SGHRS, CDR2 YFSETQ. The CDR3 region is CASSADGAYEQYF. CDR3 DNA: TGCGCCAGCAGCGCGGACGGGGCCTACGAGCAGTACTTC.

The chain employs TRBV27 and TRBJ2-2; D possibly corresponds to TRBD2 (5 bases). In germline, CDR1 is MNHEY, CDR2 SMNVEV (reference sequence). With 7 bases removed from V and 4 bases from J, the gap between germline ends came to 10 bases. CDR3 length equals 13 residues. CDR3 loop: CASTPEGTGELFF. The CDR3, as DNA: TGTGCCAGCACCCCCGAGGGCACCGGGGAGCTGTTTTTT.

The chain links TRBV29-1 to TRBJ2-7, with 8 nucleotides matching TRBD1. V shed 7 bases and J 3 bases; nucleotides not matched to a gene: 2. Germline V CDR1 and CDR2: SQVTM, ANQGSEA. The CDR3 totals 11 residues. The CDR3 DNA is TGCAGCGGGGGACAGGACTACGAGCAGTACTTC. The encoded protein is CSGGQDYEQYF.

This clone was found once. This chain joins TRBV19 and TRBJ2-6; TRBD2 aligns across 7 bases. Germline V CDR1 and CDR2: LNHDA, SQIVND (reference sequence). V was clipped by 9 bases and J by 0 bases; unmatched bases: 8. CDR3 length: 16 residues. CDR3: CARAGLSNSGANVLTF. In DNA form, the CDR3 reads TGTGCCAGAGCGGGATTAAGTAACTCTGGGGCCAACGTCCTGACTTTC.

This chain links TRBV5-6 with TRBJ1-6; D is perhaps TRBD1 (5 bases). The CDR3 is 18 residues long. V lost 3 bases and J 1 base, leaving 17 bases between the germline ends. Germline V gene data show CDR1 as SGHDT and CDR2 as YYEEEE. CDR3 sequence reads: CASSSLDSLISYNSPLHF. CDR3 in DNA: TGTGCCAGCAGCTCCCTCGACAGCCTGATATCCTATAATTCACCCCTCCACTTT.

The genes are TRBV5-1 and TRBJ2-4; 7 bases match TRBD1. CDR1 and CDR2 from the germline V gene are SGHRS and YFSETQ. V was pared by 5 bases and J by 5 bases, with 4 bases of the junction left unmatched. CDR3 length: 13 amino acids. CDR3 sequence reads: CASRTGTENIQYF. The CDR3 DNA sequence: TGCGCCAGCAGAACCGGGACAGAAAACATTCAGTACTTC.

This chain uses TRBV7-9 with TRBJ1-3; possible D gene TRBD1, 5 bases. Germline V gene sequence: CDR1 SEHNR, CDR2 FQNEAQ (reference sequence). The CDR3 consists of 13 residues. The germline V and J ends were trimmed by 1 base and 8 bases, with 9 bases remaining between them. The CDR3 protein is CASSLVQAHTIYF. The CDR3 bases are TGTGCCAGCAGCTTAGTACAGGCACACACCATATATTTT.

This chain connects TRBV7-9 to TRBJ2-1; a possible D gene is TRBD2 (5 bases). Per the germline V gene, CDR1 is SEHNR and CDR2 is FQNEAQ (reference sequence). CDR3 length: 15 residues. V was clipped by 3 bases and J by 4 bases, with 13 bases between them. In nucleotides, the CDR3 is TGTGCCAGCAGCTTCCCCGGGGAGCATTACAATGAGCAGTTCTTC. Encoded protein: CASSFPGEHYNEQFF.

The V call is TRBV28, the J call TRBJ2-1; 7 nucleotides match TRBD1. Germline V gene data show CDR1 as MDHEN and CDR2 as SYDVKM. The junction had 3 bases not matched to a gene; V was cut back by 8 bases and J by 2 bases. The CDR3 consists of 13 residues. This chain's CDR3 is CASGQETYNEQFF. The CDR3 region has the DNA TGTGCCAGCGGACAGGAGACCTACAATGAGCAGTTCTTC.

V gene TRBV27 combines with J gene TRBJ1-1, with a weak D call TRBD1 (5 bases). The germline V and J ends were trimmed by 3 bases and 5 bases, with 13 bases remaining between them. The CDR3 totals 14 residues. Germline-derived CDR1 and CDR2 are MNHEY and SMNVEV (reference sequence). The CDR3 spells CASSFLGGGTEAFF. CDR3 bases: TGTGCCAGCAGTTTCCTCGGGGGGGGGACTGAAGCTTTCTTT.

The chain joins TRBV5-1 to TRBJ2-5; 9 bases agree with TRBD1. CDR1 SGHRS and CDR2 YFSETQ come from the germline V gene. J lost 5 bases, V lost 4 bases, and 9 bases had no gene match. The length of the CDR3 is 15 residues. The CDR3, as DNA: TGCGCCAGCAGCGCAGGGACAGGGCTTAGGGAGACCCAGTACTTC. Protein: CASSAGTGLRETQYF.

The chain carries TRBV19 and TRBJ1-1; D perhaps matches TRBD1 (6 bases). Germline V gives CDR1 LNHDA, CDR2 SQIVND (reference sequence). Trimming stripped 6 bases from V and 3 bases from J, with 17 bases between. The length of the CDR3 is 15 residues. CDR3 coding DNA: TGTGCCAGTAGCCTAAACAGGGTCGGGGACACTGAAGCTTTCTTT. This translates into CASSLNRVGDTEAFF.

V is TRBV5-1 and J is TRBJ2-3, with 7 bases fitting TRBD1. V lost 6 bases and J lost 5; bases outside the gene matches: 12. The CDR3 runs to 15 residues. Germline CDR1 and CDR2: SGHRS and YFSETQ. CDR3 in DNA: TGCGCCAGCATTCCGGGACAGACACCCGGAGATACGCAGTATTTT. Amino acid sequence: CASIPGQTPGDTQYF.

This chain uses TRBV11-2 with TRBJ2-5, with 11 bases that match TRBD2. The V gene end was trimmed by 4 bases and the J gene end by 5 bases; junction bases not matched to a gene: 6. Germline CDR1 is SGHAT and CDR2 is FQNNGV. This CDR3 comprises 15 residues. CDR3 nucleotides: TGTGCCAGCAGCTCCGTAGCGGGGGGGCCGGAGACCCAGTACTTC. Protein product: CASSSVAGGPETQYF.

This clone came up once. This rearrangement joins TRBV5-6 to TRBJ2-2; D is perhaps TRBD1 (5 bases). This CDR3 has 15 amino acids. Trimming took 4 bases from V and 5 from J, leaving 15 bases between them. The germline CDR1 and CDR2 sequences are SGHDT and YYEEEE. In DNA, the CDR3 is TGTGCCAGCAGCGACCTCAGGGTTTGGACCGGGGAGCTGTTTTTT. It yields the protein CASSDLRVWTGELFF. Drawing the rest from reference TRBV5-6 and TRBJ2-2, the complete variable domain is DAGVTQSPTHLIKTRGQQVTLRCSPKSGHDTVSWYQQALGQGPQFIFQYYEEEERQRGNFPDRFSGHQFPNYSSELNVNALLLGDSALYLCASSDLRVWTGELFFGEGSRLTVL.